Here is one T cell receptor beta chain with its context. The table lists this clonotype with a few counts. What antigen it recognizes has not been identified. No quality values exist for individual bases; no much larger clone is one base distant. In the ophthalmopathy patients, disease was moderately to severely active, with a Clinical Activity Score of 3 or more, a NOSPECS grade of 4 or more, and a duration of less than 3 months. Exclusion was applied to patients with uncontrolled infections, other autoimmune diseases, pregnancy or lactation. Diagnoses were established on the basis of clinical symptoms, serum thyroxine and TRAb, thyroid ultrasound, and orbital computed tomography. PBMCs were isolated from about 9 ml of fresh peripheral blood by Ficoll-Paque density gradient centrifugation. Total RNA was extracted using Trizol reagent, and RNA quality was assessed on an Agilent 2100 Bioanalyzer. The data derive from a study of T cells in Graves' hyperthyroidism and ophthalmopathy (dated by TCRdb to about 2019). Regarding the research as a whole: Peripheral blood samples were taken at initial diagnosis, before any treatment was given. To identify distinguishing TCR V-J signatures, a discovery cohort of around 98 patients was used, comprising some 45 with Graves' ophthalmopathy and around 57 with stable Graves' hyperthyroidism. TCR Vbeta CDR3 sequencing of some 140 peripheral blood samples (43 ophthalmopathy, 75 to 85 hyperthyroidism and around 17 progressor patients) is reported in the paper. Following sampling, methimazole starting at 30 mg daily was given to hyperthyroidism patients, and high-dose intravenous methylprednisolone was given to ophthalmopathy patients. Thyroid tissue and blood T-cell repertoires from six Graves' hyperthyroidism patients were also compared in the study. Prospective prediction of ophthalmopathy was tested in an independent validation cohort consisting of about 19 hyperthyroidism patients and around 17 patients who later progressed to ophthalmopathy. The approximately 90 discovery patients were divided at random into training and test sets in a 7:3 ratio. Paper-wide results and their limitations: During validation, the model predicted progression to ophthalmopathy a median of approximately 6.5 months ahead of onset, with approximately 70% sensitivity and roughly 72% specificity. Ophthalmopathy was separated from stable hyperthyroidism by a 13 V-J signature model, with roughly 88% sensitivity and approximately 81% specificity obtained in cross-validation and 80%/75% obtained in testing. Sample size was not statistically predetermined, and blinding of investigators to group allocation was not performed. Most expanded thyroid clonotypes (frequency above 0.001) were also found in blood, which suggests that blood repertoires may mirror thyroid immune responses.

V sheds 5 bases and J sheds 3 bases, leaving 14 bases between their ends. There are 15 amino acids in the CDR3, from cysteine to phenylalanine inclusive. The DNA shown is the 45-base CDR3, in frame from base 1. The germline V gene (reference sequence) yields SEHNR for CDR1 and FQNEAQ for CDR2. TCR beta CDR3 regions were amplified from RNA transcripts. The TCR CDR3 was subjected to a first round of RT-PCR using the HTBI primer set and the Qiagen OneStep RT-PCR kit. A second multiplex PCR round built the libraries, followed by size selection and purification. Sequencing of the libraries was done on an Illumina HiSeq2000 using paired-end 100 bp reads. On the study's bioinformatics: SOAPnuke was used to process the raw data, removing reads that contained adapters or uncalled bases, had a mean Phred below 15, or lacked an exact match to the constant primer or identifier. High-quality paired reads were merged with COPE v1.2.5, and unique nucleotide sequences were defined as clonotypes. Clonotypes were aligned to IMGT TRBV, TRBD and TRBJ reference segments using MiTCR v1.1. Only V-J combinations with frequency above 0.0001, covering roughly 99% of repertoires, were analysed. A TCS score was defined as the ratio between F50 (clonal expansion) and ExV (chaos), using BLOSUM62-based TCRdist between CDR3 peptides within each V-J. Welch's t-statistics and random forest reduced some 510 V-J features to about 13, which were used in a naive Bayes classifier (R e1071). The raw public reads went through TCRdb reprocessing: fastp at Q25, MiXCR clone calling, in-frame beta chains kept. Each record represents a unique CDR3 protein, reported with the most common genes and DNA among its rows. TCRdb's processing, not the study's, gives the V and J calls here. The sample records hundreds of thousands of distinct CDR3 sequences, less than 25% of which are singletons. The top ten clonotypes cover 30% to 40% of the sample.

The source is a man aged 25-45 years with Graves' ophthalmopathy. Sample: blood. This receptor chain uses TRBV7-9 and TRBJ2-1, with the D segment possibly TRBD1 or TRBD2, each aligning over 5 bases. The sequence in DNA is TGTGCCAGCAGCGCCCCCGGGACGAACTACAATGAGCAGTTCTTC. It specifies CASSAPGTNYNEQFF.